This T cell receptor beta chain comes out of a study of vaccination and CD4 T cells after COVID-19. Whole-study context: A median of around 70 days (range 14 to 241) separated dose two from the taking of post-vaccine samples. Notes on the study in general: Convalescent patients were relatively few, and early post-infection timepoints were missing. Median reactive clonotypes, those recognizing SARS-CoV-2, rose from 21 to 38, not significantly.

Trimming took off 0 bases at V and 0 bases at J, with 12 bases between the two ends. The CDR3 is 16 amino acids. In germline, CDR1 is LNHNV, CDR2 YYDKDF (reference sequence). Scientists ran DNA taken from cultured CD4+ T cells through the Oncomine TCR Beta short-read assay for sequencing. TCRdb fed the PCR reads into MiXCR, producing one record per CDR3 protein. Among around 25,000 distinct CDR3 sequences, 67% were seen once, and the ten largest hold around 15%. Treatment given: roughly 11-day PBMC culture with coronavirus spike peptide pools or control peptides (ViraFEST assay). On this clonotype: Its antigen is as yet unknown.

The material was CD4+ T cells from blood, cultured in vitro, obtained after SARS-CoV-2 vaccination. The V call is TRBV15, the J call TRBJ2-7, with D perhaps being TRBD1 or TRBD2 (5 bases each). The sequence derives from a human donor who received a COVID-19 vaccine. The CDR3 region is CATSRDSGPASYEQYF. The CDR3 nucleotides read TGTGCCACCAGCAGAGATTCGGGGCCAGCCTCCTACGAGCAGTACTTC.